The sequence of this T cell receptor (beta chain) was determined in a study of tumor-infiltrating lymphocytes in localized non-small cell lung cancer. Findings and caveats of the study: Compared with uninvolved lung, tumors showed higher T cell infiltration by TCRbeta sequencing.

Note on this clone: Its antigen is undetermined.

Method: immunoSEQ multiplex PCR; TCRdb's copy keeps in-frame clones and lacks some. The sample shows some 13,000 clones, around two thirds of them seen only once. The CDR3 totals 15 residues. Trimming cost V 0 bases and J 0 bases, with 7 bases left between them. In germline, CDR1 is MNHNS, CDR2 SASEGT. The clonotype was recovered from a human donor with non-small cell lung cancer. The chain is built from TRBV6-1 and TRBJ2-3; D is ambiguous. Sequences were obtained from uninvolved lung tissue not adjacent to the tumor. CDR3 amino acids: CASSEAHDSTDTQYF. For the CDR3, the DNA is TGTGCCAGCAGTGAAGCCCACGACAGCACAGATACGCAGTATTTT.